These 14 T cell receptor beta chains share one sample of origin, sequenced in a study of shared clonotypes between healthy human individuals. Assay: immunoSEQ multiplex PCR; the TCRdb copy retains only in-frame clones and omits some. The table records roughly 1,100,000 clones, around 75% of them present only once. What was sequenced was memory CD4+ T cells sorted from blood. Subset reported: CD45RA-negative fraction. These receptors all stem from a man aged 18 to 30 in good health.

The gene calls are TRBV5-1 and TRBJ2-7; 14 positions match TRBD2. V trimming: 0 bases; J trimming: 2 bases; junction bases outside the gene matches: 4. There are 17 residues in the CDR3. The germline V gene has CDR1 SGHRS and CDR2 YFSETQ. CDR3 in DNA: TGCGCCAGCAGCTTGGGACTAGCGGGGGGGTCCCCCTACGAGCAGTACTTC. Its translation: CASSLGLAGGSPYEQYF.

This chain joins TRBV6-5 and TRBJ2-1, with TRBD2 matching over 11 bases. CDR1 MNHEY and CDR2 SVGAGI come from the germline V gene. Trimming took 10 bases from V and 6 from J; bases not matched to a gene: 5. This CDR3 comprises 13 residues. CDR3 sequence reads: CAISGRAGNEQFF. In DNA, the CDR3 is TGTGCCATTAGCGGGAGGGCCGGCAATGAGCAGTTCTTC.

Comment on this clone: Other DNA sequences in the same sample also yield this CDR3. The rearrangement joins TRBV2 to TRBJ1-1; the D gene is possibly TRBD1 (5 bases). CDR1 SNHLY and CDR2 FYNNEI come from the germline V gene. The CDR3 consists of 14 residues. Trimming shortened V by 4 bases and J by 1 base, and 10 bases separated the two germline ends. The CDR3 nucleotides are TGTGCCAGCAGTGTGGGACGGGGGAACACTGAAGCTTTCTTT. Translating it yields CASSVGRGNTEAFF.

The chain combines TRBV4-3 with TRBJ2-2; either TRBD1 or TRBD2 may supply D (5 bases each). CDR3 length equals 15 residues. V was pared by 3 bases and J by 0 bases, with 8 bases between. The germline gives CDR1 LGHNA, CDR2 YSLEER. In nucleotides, the CDR3 is TGCGCCAGCAGCCAGGGGGAAACGAACACCGGGGAGCTGTTTTTT. As protein: CASSQGETNTGELFF.

This chain links TRBV30 with TRBJ1-6; 12 nucleotides line up with TRBD1. Germline V CDR1 and CDR2: GTSNPN, SVGIG (reference sequence). The CDR3 sequence is 18 residues long. V was pared by 3 bases and J by 4 bases, with 10 bases of the junction left unmatched. The CDR3 reads CAWRGQGALSPYNSPLHF. The CDR3 DNA reads as TGTGCCTGGAGGGGACAGGGGGCCCTTTCTCCATATAATTCACCCCTCCACTTT. The full variable domain, completed using reference TRBV30 and TRBJ1-6, is SQTIHQWPATLVQPVGSPLSLECTVEGTSNPNLYWYRQAAGRGLQLLFYSVGIGQISSEVPQNLSASRPQDRQFILSSKKLLLSDSGFYLCAWRGQGALSPYNSPLHFGNGTRLTVT.

This chain joins TRBV11-2 and TRBJ2-5; tentative D call: TRBD1 (5 bases). The CDR3 loop spans 12 amino acids. Trimming removed 6 bases at V and 2 bases at J, with 7 bases between. Germline CDR1 and CDR2: SGHAT and FQNNGV. CDR3 region: CASRKGQETQYF. The CDR3 region has the DNA TGTGCCAGCAGGAAGGGGCAAGAGACCCAGTACTTC. Together with reference TRBV11-2 and TRBJ2-5, the CDR3 gives the full variable domain: EAGVAQSPRYKIIEKRQSVAFWCNPISGHATLYWYQQILGQGPKLLIQFQNNGVVDDSQLPKDRFSAERLKGVDSTLKIQPAKLEDSAVYLCASRKGQETQYFGPGTRLLVL.

This clone was detected once. V gene TRBV10-3 combines with J gene TRBJ2-1; 12 bases agree with TRBD2. The CDR3 extends over 14 amino acids. From germline, CDR1 is ENHRY and CDR2 SYGVKD. With 6 bases clipped from V and 5 bases from J, the junction kept 2 bases outside the gene matches. CDR3 protein: CAISTSGRHNEQFF. DNA for the CDR3: TGTGCCATCAGCACTAGCGGGAGGCACAATGAGCAGTTCTTC.

This chain uses TRBV7-9 with TRBJ2-1, with D possibly being TRBD2 (5 bases). Germline V lookup: CDR1 SEHNR, CDR2 FQNEAQ (reference sequence). The CDR3 loop spans 14 amino acids. Trimming cost V 5 bases and J 8 bases, with 16 bases left between them. CDR3 loop: CASSLERAVDEQFF. CDR3 nucleotide sequence: TGTGCCAGCAGCCTTGAGAGGGCCGTCGATGAGCAGTTCTTC.

This chain links TRBV28 with TRBJ1-2, with a tentative D call TRBD1 (5 bases). Germline values: CDR1 MDHEN, CDR2 SYDVKM. This CDR3 contains 13 residues. The V gene lost 6 bases and the J gene lost 4 bases, with 12 bases spanning the gap. CDR3 loop: CASSGGLGYGYTF. For the CDR3, the DNA is TGTGCCAGCAGCGGGGGGTTAGGCTATGGCTACACCTTC.

CDR3 bases: TGTGCCAGCAGCTTGGGGGTAGCGGAGAACAATGAGCAGTTCTTC. This sequence encodes CASSLGVAENNEQFF. The genes are TRBV5-4 and TRBJ2-1; TRBD2 is a possible D gene (6 bases). CDR1 SGHNT and CDR2 YYREEE come from the germline V gene (reference sequence). Trimming pared 0 bases from V and 5 bases from J, leaving 12 bases between. This CDR3 has 15 residues.

Turning to this clone: This may be a read error, as it is one base from a much larger clone. Other DNA sequences in this sample translate to the same CDR3. The rearrangement links TRBV7-2 to TRBJ1-1, with D uncertain. This CDR3 region has 13 residues. Germline V gene data show CDR1 as SGHTA and CDR2 as FQGNSA. Trimming removed 1 base from V and 1 base from J, with 4 bases in between. The CDR3 loop is CASSLGQNTEAFF. In nucleotides, the CDR3 is TGTGCCAGCAGCTTAGGACAGAACACTGAAGCTTTCTTT.

The chain carries TRBV7-9 and TRBJ2-1; no clear D. The CDR3 sequence is 12 residues long. V shed 2 bases and J shed 8 bases, with 7 bases lying between them. CDR1 is SEHNR, CDR2 FQNEAQ, per germline (reference sequence). In nucleotides, the CDR3 is TGTGCCAGCAGCTTATCTACCTATGAGCAGTTCTTC. Translated: CASSLSTYEQFF.

The J gene is TRBJ2-2, the V gene TRBV15, with 8 nucleotides matching TRBD1. The CDR3 runs 14 residues. Unmatched junction bases numbered 2, after V lost 6 bases and J lost 2 bases. Germline V CDR1 and CDR2: LNHNV, YYDKDF (reference sequence). CDR3 region: CATRGTGNTGELFF. CDR3 nucleotide sequence: TGTGCCACCAGGGGGACAGGAAACACCGGGGAGCTGTTTTTT.

The rearrangement joins TRBV10-1 to TRBJ2-2, with D possibly being TRBD2 (5 bases). Germline V gives CDR1 WNHNN, CDR2 SYGVQD (reference sequence). V gave up 4 bases and J gave up 4 bases, with 13 bases separating them. CDR3 length: 15 residues. Here the CDR3 DNA reads TGCGCCAGCAGTGGCAGTGGAGGCTTCACCGGGGAGCTGTTTTTT. This gives the protein CASSGSGGFTGELFF.